This T cell receptor beta chain is drawn from a study of blood T cell repertoires in COVID-19. Across the study: Whether acute or convalescent, the COVID-19 samples came from the United States, Italy and Spain.

The germline V gene encodes CDR1 SGHKS and CDR2 YYEKEE (reference sequence). The CDR3 totals 16 residues. The authors' processing: From reference gene primer amplification, estimates of nucleated cell counts were derived. TCRdb's copy holds only in-frame clones and misses some; the assay was immunoSEQ multiplex PCR. Clonal size and the V and J genes are those of that table, whereas D and trimming came from the DNA. The table records about 160,000 clones, approximately 87% of them present only once. As to this clone: Its ends do not fully match the called genes, so a read error is possible.

Enrollees, about 18 to 95 years old, lived in 25 or so US areas. In assigning cohorts, the study relied on participant-reported clinical history. The sequenced material came from PBMCs or T cells enriched from blood (not recorded which). This clonotype was sampled from a woman aged 45-65 years who had recovered from COVID-19. The chain is built from TRBV5-5 and TRBJ2-7, with 7 positions matching TRBD1. CDR3 sequence (DNA): TGTGCCAGCAGCTCCCCAGGGACAGCTTCATCCTACGAGCTGTACTTC. The encoded protein is CASSSPGTASSYELYF. The full variable domain, rest sourced from reference TRBV5-5 and TRBJ2-7, is DAGVTQSPTHLIKTRGQQVTLRCSPISGHKSVSWYQQVLGQGPQFIFQYYEKEERGRGNFPDRFSARQFPNYSSELNVNALLLGDSALYLCASSSPGTASSYELYFGPGTRLTVT.